Listed here are 23 T cell receptor beta chains from one sample, sequenced in a study of blood T cell repertoires in COVID-19. Using immunoSEQ multiplex PCR, the repertoire was profiled, and TCRdb retains in-frame clones only, with some absent. The sample carries some 200,000 clones, roughly 82% recorded once. The sequenced sample was PBMCs or T cells enriched from blood (not recorded which). These receptors were obtained from a man between 40 and 49 years old who had recovered from COVID-19.

The chain uses TRBV18 and TRBJ2-7; possibly TRBD1 for D (5 bases). This CDR3 contains 15 residues. The germline CDR1 and CDR2 sequences are KGHSH and LQKENI. Trimming pared 2 bases from V and 3 bases from J, leaving 14 bases between. CDR3 in amino acids: CASSPFPTGDYEQYF. CDR3 nucleotides: TGTGCCAGCTCACCATTCCCAACAGGAGACTACGAGCAGTACTTC. Using reference TRBV18 and TRBJ2-7 for the parts outside the CDR3, the full variable domain is NAGVMQNPRHLVRRRGQEARLRCSPMKGHSHVYWYRQLPEEGLKFMVYLQKENIIDESGMPKERFSAEFPKEGPSILRIQQVVRGDSAAYFCASSPFPTGDYEQYFGPGTRLTVT.

V usage is TRBV2 and J usage is TRBJ1-1; 9 bases are shared with TRBD1. Per germline, CDR1 SNHLY and CDR2 FYNNEI. CDR3 length: 14 amino acids. The V segment lost 8 bases and the J segment 5 bases; nucleotides outside the gene matches: 9. CDR3 sequence: CASEFNRGQTEAFF. For the CDR3, the DNA is TGTGCCAGCGAATTTAACAGGGGGCAAACTGAAGCTTTCTTT.

The J gene is TRBJ1-2, the V gene TRBV30; D possibly corresponds to TRBD1 (6 bases). This CDR3 comprises 15 residues. The germline V gene encodes CDR1 GTSNPN and CDR2 SVGIG (reference sequence). V was shortened by 1 base and J by 7 bases, with 19 bases between the two germline ends. This CDR3 is CAWSALLGALSGYTF. CDR3 nucleotides: TGTGCCTGGAGTGCCCTGCTGGGGGCCCTCTCTGGCTACACCTTC.

The chain links TRBV5-4 to TRBJ2-3; 11 positions agree with TRBD2. Trimming at V came to 10 bases and at J to 0 bases, leaving 7 bases not matched to a gene. Per the germline V gene, CDR1 is SGHNT and CDR2 is YYREEE (reference sequence). The CDR3 covers 15 residues. The CDR3 region is CAFLRTSGSTDTQYF. The CDR3 coding sequence is TGTGCCTTTCTACGGACTAGCGGGAGCACAGATACGCAGTATTTT.

The chain couples TRBV10-3 to TRBJ2-1; D is possibly TRBD2 (5 bases). CDR3 length: 14 residues. Between the trimmed V and J ends, which lost 2 bases and 4 bases, there was a span of 9 bases. Germline CDR1 is ENHRY and CDR2 is SYGVKD. In nucleotides, the CDR3 is TGTGCCATCAGTGAGGGACTGACGTACAATGAGCAGTTCTTC. This codes for CAISEGLTYNEQFF.

The chain recombines TRBV18 with TRBJ1-3; 9 bases map to TRBD1. The ends lost 5 bases at V and 7 bases at J; junction bases unmatched: 9. This CDR3 contains 15 residues. Germline V CDR1 and CDR2: KGHSH, LQKENI. The chain's CDR3 is CASSAAQGATNTIYF. CDR3 nucleotides: TGTGCCAGCTCAGCGGCACAGGGGGCTACGAACACCATATATTTT.

J is TRBJ1-1 and V is TRBV7-9; TRBD1 matches 7 bases. The germline gives CDR1 SEHNR, CDR2 FQNEAQ (reference sequence). V was pared by 5 bases and J by 4 bases, with 13 bases of the junction left unmatched. The CDR3 sequence is 16 residues long. CDR3 sequence reads: CASSRPDREGGTEAFF. Here the CDR3 DNA reads TGTGCCAGCAGCAGACCCGACAGGGAAGGAGGCACTGAAGCTTTCTTT.

The chain employs TRBV28 and TRBJ1-4; D might be TRBD1 (5 bases). Germline CDR1 is MDHEN and CDR2 is SYDVKM. V lost 7 bases, J lost 7 bases, and 19 bases lay in between. CDR3 length: 15 amino acids. CDR3 in amino acids: CASTTGGRGGEKLFF. The CDR3 DNA sequence: TGTGCCAGCACCACCGGGGGACGAGGAGGTGAAAAACTGTTTTTT.

V usage is TRBV7-9 and J usage is TRBJ1-5; D possibly corresponds to TRBD1 (5 bases). V was cut by 5 bases and J by 0 bases, with 14 bases left in between. CDR3 length: 16 residues. From germline, CDR1 is SEHNR and CDR2 FQNEAQ (reference sequence). For the CDR3, the DNA is TGTGCCAGCAGCCCGGGGGAGCTCAATAGCAATCAGCCCCAGCATTTT. As protein: CASSPGELNSNQPQHF.

V is TRBV19 and J is TRBJ1-1; D is perhaps TRBD1 (5 bases). Germline V gives CDR1 LNHDA, CDR2 SQIVND (reference sequence). The CDR3 runs 14 residues. V was shortened by 8 bases and J by 1 base, with 14 bases between the two germline ends. The CDR3 nucleotides are TGTGCCAGTGGGAGGGAAGGGACGAACACTGAAGCTTTCTTT. This translates into CASGREGTNTEAFF. The entire variable domain, with the rest obtained from reference TRBV19 and TRBJ1-1, is as follows: DGGITQSPKYLFRKEGQNVTLSCEQNLNHDAMYWYRQDPGQGLRLIYYSQIVNDFQKGDIAEGYSVSREKKESFPLTVTSAQKNPTAFYLCASGREGTNTEAFFGQGTRLTVV.

This rearrangement joins TRBV5-1 to TRBJ1-4, with 10 nucleotides matching TRBD1. In germline, CDR1 is SGHRS, CDR2 YFSETQ. With V trimmed by 0 bases and J by 7 bases, 3 bases remained unmatched. This CDR3 contains 15 residues. The CDR3 DNA reads TGCGCCAGCAGCTTGGGCGGACAGGGGGGTGAAAAACTGTTTTTT. This encodes CASSLGGQGGEKLFF.

This chain connects TRBV4-2 to TRBJ1-4; 7 bases fit TRBD1. The CDR3 runs to 16 residues. The germline CDR1 and CDR2 sequences are LGHNA and YNFKEQ. V lost 3 bases, J lost 4 bases, and 8 bases stayed unmatched. The CDR3 coding sequence is TGTGCCAGCAGCCACGTAACCGGGACAGATAATGAAAAACTGTTTTTT. It encodes CASSHVTGTDNEKLFF.

The V call is TRBV30, the J call TRBJ2-2; 15 bases are a match to TRBD2. Germline loops: CDR1 GTSNPN, CDR2 SVGIG (reference sequence). Unmatched junction bases numbered 4, after V lost 2 bases and J lost 6 bases. This CDR3 comprises 16 residues. The DNA for the CDR3 is TGTGCCTGGAGTCGCGGACTAGCGGGAGGGCCCGGGGAGCTGTTTTTT. This translates into CAWSRGLAGGPGELFF.

The chain joins TRBV30 to TRBJ1-4, with 7 nucleotides matching TRBD1. J gave up 3 bases and V 1 base, and 17 bases lay outside the gene matches. The CDR3 extends over 19 amino acids. Germline CDR1 is GTSNPN and CDR2 is SVGIG (reference sequence). The CDR3 reads CAWSAPFRGTMAANEKLFF. The CDR3 DNA follows: TGTGCCTGGAGTGCCCCATTCAGGGGGACCATGGCGGCTAATGAAAAACTGTTTTTT.

The rearrangement joins TRBV27 to TRBJ2-7; D gene ambiguous. This CDR3 is 11 amino acids long. V was clipped by 5 bases and J by 3 bases, with 5 bases between them. The germline gives CDR1 MNHEY, CDR2 SMNVEV (reference sequence). The CDR3 is CASSLGYEQYF. For the CDR3, the DNA is TGTGCCAGCAGTCTAGGCTACGAGCAGTACTTC.

The V and J genes are TRBV11-3 and TRBJ2-2; no firm D call. Per the germline V gene, CDR1 is SGHNT and CDR2 is YENEEA. Trimming removed 5 bases at V and 4 bases at J, with 8 bases between. This CDR3 comprises 13 residues. As DNA, the CDR3 is TGTGCCAGCAGCCTAAGTCGCACCGGGGAGCTGTTTTTT. It codes for CASSLSRTGELFF.

The CDR3 DNA reads TGTGCCAGTAGTTTTACTCTGGAGCCCCAGCATTTT. Translated: CASSFTLEPQHF. The V call is TRBV19, the J call TRBJ1-5; D call uncertain. CDR1 LNHDA and CDR2 SQIVND come from the germline V gene (reference sequence). V was clipped by 5 bases and J by 8 bases, with 10 bases between them. This CDR3 is 12 amino acids long.

V is TRBV2 and J is TRBJ2-1; 10 nucleotides match TRBD1. With V trimmed by 6 bases and J by 4 bases, 9 bases remained unmatched. The CDR3 length is 16 residues. Germline V gene sequence: CDR1 SNHLY, CDR2 FYNNEI. For the CDR3, the DNA is TGTGCCAGCAGGGGAGCGACAGGGGGCCTTTACAATGAGCAGTTCTTC. Translating it yields CASRGATGGLYNEQFF.

The chain combines TRBV5-1 with TRBJ2-7; the D is unclear. The V gene's germline CDR1 is SGHRS and CDR2 YFSETQ. V was shortened by 4 bases and J by 3 bases, with 14 bases between the two germline ends. This CDR3 is 14 amino acids long. The DNA for the CDR3 is TGCGCCAGCAGCCTTGACGACGGAGACTACGAGCAGTACTTC. This sequence encodes CASSLDDGDYEQYF.

This rearrangement joins TRBV19 to TRBJ2-5, with 8 bases fitting TRBD1. Germline loops: CDR1 LNHDA, CDR2 SQIVND (reference sequence). CDR3 length equals 17 residues. With V trimmed by 1 base and J by 5 bases, 12 bases remained unmatched. DNA of the CDR3: TGTGCCAGTAGTATAGCAACTCTGGGGACAGGACGGGAGACCCAGTACTTC. As protein: CASSIATLGTGRETQYF.

The chain combines TRBV5-1 with TRBJ2-3; 9 bases align to TRBD2. This CDR3 region has 16 residues. Trimming at V came to 0 bases and at J to 3 bases, leaving 5 bases not matched to a gene. Germline lookup yields CDR1 SGHRS and CDR2 YFSETQ. In DNA, the CDR3 is TGCGCCAGCAGCTTGGGGGCTAGCGGGAAGACAGATACGCAGTATTTT. Its protein product is CASSLGASGKTDTQYF.

The gene calls are TRBV9 and TRBJ2-4; tentatively, D is TRBD1 (6 bases). Germline V lookup: CDR1 SGDLS, CDR2 YYNGEE. V dropped 3 bases and J dropped 6 bases, with 19 bases sitting between them. This CDR3 region has 16 residues. The CDR3 loop reads CASSAHGGGSSNIQYF. CDR3 in DNA: TGTGCCAGCAGCGCGCATGGGGGCGGGTCCTCAAACATTCAGTACTTC.

The chain recombines TRBV5-8 with TRBJ2-7; possibly TRBD2 for D (5 bases). V was shortened by 0 bases and J by 0 bases, with 10 bases between the two germline ends. The V gene's germline CDR1 is SGHTS and CDR2 YDEGEE. The CDR3 covers 15 residues. Here the CDR3 DNA reads TGTGCCAGCAGCTTGGCCCCACGGGGCTCCTACGAGCAGTACGTC. Its translation is CASSLAPRGSYEQYV.